This T cell receptor (beta chain) was captured in a study of OX40 agonist ivuxolimab in advanced cancers. Study at large: Three patients, one with hepatocellular carcinoma and two with cutaneous melanoma, responded partially.

The CDR3 runs to 13 residues. Trimming removed 10 bases at V and 2 bases at J, with 14 bases between. Per the germline V gene, CDR1 is MDHEN and CDR2 is SYDVKM. Profiling relied on immunoSEQ multiplex PCR, and the TCRdb table lists in-frame clones only, not all of them. The sample comprises approximately 70,000 clones, about 85% of which are singletons, and around 0.97% rests with the top ten. This clonotype was obtained from an adult with an advanced solid tumor such as melanoma, head and neck, liver or kidney cancer. The sample here was CD4+ or CD8+ T cells sorted from blood, taken in a trial of the OX40 agonist ivuxolimab. This chain connects TRBV28 to TRBJ1-2; D not certain. Here the CDR3 reads CATKGGLNYGYTF. The CDR3, as DNA: TGTGCCACCAAGGGCGGTTTAAACTATGGCTACACCTTC.